This is a list of T cell receptor beta chains from one sample in a study of tumor-infiltrating lymphocytes in localized non-small cell lung cancer. Generated by immunoSEQ multiplex PCR, the TCRdb table keeps only in-frame clones and is missing some. The table includes over 5,500 clones, around three fifths detected once. The sequenced sample was uninvolved lung tissue not adjacent to the tumor. Every receptor here comes from a human donor with non-small cell lung cancer. CDR3s include the opening cysteine and the closing phenylalanine or tryptophan. Fields, in order: clone size, D gene, V gene, J gene, CDR3 DNA, CDR3 protein. A D gene is named only where the DNA matches it firmly. Not every row has a clone size; where given, it reads once, few, many or a size class.

clone size: NA; D gene: TRBD1; V gene: TRBV6-1; J gene: TRBJ2-7; CDR3 DNA: TGTGCCAGCAGAGGGACAGGGAGTAGCTACGAGCAGTACTTC; CDR3 protein: CASRGTGSSYEQYF
clone size: NA; D gene: NA; V gene: TRBV11-2; J gene: TRBJ1-3; CDR3 DNA: TGTGCCAGCAGCTTAAGTGGAAACACCATATATTTT; CDR3 protein: CASSLSGNTIYF
clone size: NA; D gene: TRBD1; V gene: TRBV15; J gene: TRBJ2-4; CDR3 DNA: TGTGCCACCAGCAGACCGGGACAGGGTGAAAACATTCAGTACTTC; CDR3 protein: CATSRPGQGENIQYF
clone size: NA; D gene: TRBD1; V gene: TRBV2; J gene: TRBJ1-1; CDR3 DNA: TGTGCCAGCAGATTTATGACAGGGATGAACACTGAAGCTTTCTTT; CDR3 protein: CASRFMTGMNTEAFF
clone size: NA; D gene: NA; V gene: TRBV6-1; J gene: TRBJ1-1; CDR3 DNA: TGTGCCAGCAGTGAAGCCAGGGGCACTGAAGCTTTCTTT; CDR3 protein: CASSEARGTEAFF
clone size: NA; D gene: NA; V gene: TRBV7-2; J gene: TRBJ1-1; CDR3 DNA: TGTGCCAGCAGCTTAGGATCGGGCACTGAAGCTTTCTTT; CDR3 protein: CASSLGSGTEAFF
clone size: NA; D gene: NA; V gene: TRBV30; J gene: TRBJ2-3; CDR3 DNA: TGTGCCTGGAGTGTACGTGGGGCAGATACGCAGTATTTT; CDR3 protein: CAWSVRGADTQYF
clone size: NA; D gene: NA; V gene: TRBV27; J gene: TRBJ2-2; CDR3 DNA: TGTGCCAGCAGTCGGGGCCACAAGAACACCGGGGAGCTGTTTTTT; CDR3 protein: CASSRGHKNTGELFF
clone size: medium-sized; D gene: TRBD1; V gene: TRBV7-2; J gene: TRBJ1-2; CDR3 DNA: TGTGCCAGCACACCTGACCGACAGGGATTATATGGCTACACCTTC; CDR3 protein: CASTPDRQGLYGYTF
clone size: NA; D gene: NA; V gene: TRBV4-1; J gene: TRBJ2-7; CDR3 DNA: TGCGCCAGCAGCCACAAACCTGGGACCTCGCTCATATACGAGCAGTACTTC; CDR3 protein: CASSHKPGTSLIYEQYF